Below, 15 T cell receptor beta chains from the same sample are listed, as sequenced in a study of blood T cell repertoires in COVID-19. Assay used: immunoSEQ multiplex PCR; TCRdb lists only in-frame clones, some missing. Here the sample spans more than 55,000 clones, about 73% being singletons. The sequenced material came from peripheral blood. The source of these receptors is a woman in her 70s with acute or convalescent COVID-19.

The chain is built from TRBV5-6 and TRBJ1-1; 7 nucleotides line up with TRBD1. The V and J ends lost 4 bases and 3 bases, in that order; junction bases with no gene match: 3. There are 13 residues in the CDR3. Germline CDR1 SGHDT, CDR2 YYEEEE. The CDR3 DNA reads as TGTGCCAGCAGCCTTCAGGGGGACACTGAAGCTTTCTTT. Its translation is CASSLQGDTEAFF.

This clone was picked up a small number of times. V usage is TRBV10-3 and J usage is TRBJ1-2; 9 nucleotides agree with TRBD1. The J segment lost 0 bases and the V segment lost 4 bases, leaving 12 bases of the junction unmatched. From germline, CDR1 is ENHRY and CDR2 SYGVKD. The CDR3 is 18 amino acids. CDR3: CAISASPGGQGSNYGYTF. CDR3 nucleotide sequence: TGTGCCATCAGTGCCTCCCCGGGGGGACAGGGATCTAACTATGGCTACACCTTC.

The V call is TRBV15, the J call TRBJ1-5; 8 bases line up with TRBD1. Germline CDR1 LNHNV, CDR2 YYDKDF (reference sequence). The CDR3 runs to 16 residues. Trimming took 3 bases from V and 5 from J; bases not matched to a gene: 9. CDR3: CATSRPIHRGDQPQHF. In nucleotides, the CDR3 is TGTGCCACCAGCAGGCCGATTCACAGGGGGGATCAGCCCCAGCATTTT.

This chain uses TRBV5-5 with TRBJ1-5, with D maybe TRBD1 (5 bases). V was trimmed by 4 bases and J by 4 bases, leaving 21 bases between them. CDR1 is SGHKS, CDR2 YYEKEE, per germline (reference sequence). CDR3 length: 17 residues. The CDR3: CASSLIPGRGGNQPQHF. The CDR3 nucleotides are TGTGCCAGCAGCCTTATCCCTGGAAGGGGAGGAAATCAGCCCCAGCATTTT.

This clone was seen only once. The genes are TRBV19 and TRBJ2-2; D is perhaps TRBD2 (7 bases). The germline V gene encodes CDR1 LNHDA and CDR2 SQIVND (reference sequence). Between the trimmed V and J ends, which lost 4 bases and 6 bases, there was a span of 18 bases. The CDR3 is 16 residues long. For the CDR3, the DNA is TGTGCCAGTAGTACCGGAACAGGGCGGGGGTCCGGGGAGCTGTTTTTT. Translated, it gives CASSTGTGRGSGELFF.

This clone was counted at least ten times. The chain combines TRBV5-1 with TRBJ1-2; 10 bases fit TRBD1. CDR1 is SGHRS, CDR2 YFSETQ, per germline. The CDR3 sequence is 18 residues long. Trimming removed 3 bases from V and 0 bases from J; junction bases left unmatched: 11. The chain's CDR3 is CASSSYRDRGMTNYGYTF. In DNA form, the CDR3 reads TGCGCCAGCAGCTCCTACCGGGACAGGGGAATGACTAACTATGGCTACACCTTC.

The chain employs TRBV11-2 and TRBJ2-1; 7 nucleotides match TRBD2. The CDR3 runs 16 residues. V shed 4 bases and J 2 bases; nucleotides not matched to a gene: 8. In germline, CDR1 is SGHAT, CDR2 FQNNGV. The CDR3 DNA follows: TGTGCCAGCAGCTCAGTGGGGGGGAAGACCTACAATGAGCAGTTCTTC. It codes for CASSSVGGKTYNEQFF.

The CDR3 nucleotides read TGCGCCAGCAGCTACGGACATGCGTCCGGCACAGATACGCAGTATTTT. Encoded protein: CASSYGHASGTDTQYF. The V call is TRBV5-1, the J call TRBJ2-3; TRBD1 is a possible D gene (5 bases). The CDR3 has 16 amino acids. V was shortened by 3 bases and J by 1 base, with 15 bases between the two germline ends. The V gene's germline CDR1 is SGHRS and CDR2 YFSETQ.

The chain uses TRBV15 and TRBJ2-3; 10 bases are a match to TRBD2. The V segment lost 1 base and the J segment 7 bases; nucleotides outside the gene matches: 8. This CDR3 has 16 residues. The germline V gene encodes CDR1 LNHNV and CDR2 YYDKDF (reference sequence). CDR3 DNA: TGTGCCACCAGCAGAGTGTTAGCGGGGGGTGGAAATACGCAGTATTTT. It yields the protein CATSRVLAGGGNTQYF.

This clone was recorded once. V usage is TRBV6-5 and J usage is TRBJ2-3; a weak D match, TRBD1 (7 bases). Trimming removed 0 bases from V and 5 bases from J, with 15 bases in between. CDR3 length: 16 amino acids. Germline V lookup: CDR1 MNHEY, CDR2 SVGAGI. CDR3 region: CASSYSNQGGGDTQYF. CDR3 in DNA: TGTGCCAGCAGTTACTCGAATCAGGGGGGCGGAGATACGCAGTATTTT.

Concerning this clone: The same CDR3 also results from other DNA sequences found in this sample. The V call is TRBV5-1, the J call TRBJ1-5; a possible D gene is TRBD1 (6 bases). V was cut by 0 bases and J by 4 bases, with 11 bases left in between. Germline V gene lookup returns CDR1 SGHRS and CDR2 YFSETQ. The CDR3 is made up of 15 amino acids. CDR3 nucleotides: TGCGCCAGCAGCTTGGAGGGGGGGAGGAATCAGCCCCAGCATTTT. This gives the protein CASSLEGGRNQPQHF.

For the CDR3, the DNA is TGTGCCAGCAGTTTAGGGACAGGGCGCACTGAAGCTTTCTTT. The encoded protein is CASSLGTGRTEAFF. The gene calls are TRBV5-4 and TRBJ1-1; 9 bases are a match to TRBD1. The V gene end was trimmed by 5 bases and the J gene end by 4 bases; junction bases not matched to a gene: 6. Germline assignment: CDR1 SGHNT and CDR2 YYREEE (reference sequence). The CDR3 is 14 amino acids. The full variable domain, completed using reference TRBV5-4 and TRBJ1-1, is ETGVTQSPTHLIKTRGQQVTLRCSSQSGHNTVSWYQQALGQGPQFIFQYYREEENGRGNFPPRFSGLQFPNYSSELNVNALELDDSALYLCASSLGTGRTEAFFGQGTRLTVV.

The V gene is TRBV29-1, the J gene TRBJ2-7; D possibly corresponds to TRBD2 (7 bases). Trimming took off 5 bases at V and 3 bases at J, with 29 bases between the two ends. CDR1 and CDR2 (germline): SQVTM, ANQGSEA. CDR3 length equals 18 residues. The CDR3 nucleotides are TGCAGCGTTTACGGGGGGCACCAAGAAACGACTGATTTCTACGAGCAGTACTTC. Its translation is CSVYGGHQETTDFYEQYF.

This chain links TRBV30 with TRBJ2-7; D is possibly TRBD1 (5 bases). Between the trimmed V and J ends, which lost 3 bases and 6 bases, there was a span of 12 bases. Germline CDR1 reads GTSNPN; CDR2 reads SVGIG (reference sequence). The CDR3 spans 12 residues. CDR3 DNA sequence: TGTGCCTGGAGACCTCAGGGAATCGAGCAGTACTTC. Translating it yields CAWRPQGIEQYF. The full variable domain, its missing parts supplied by reference TRBV30 and TRBJ2-7, is SQTIHQWPATLVQPVGSPLSLECTVEGTSNPNLYWYRQAAGRGLQLLFYSVGIGQISSEVPQNLSASRPQDRQFILSSKKLLLSDSGFYLCAWRPQGIEQYFGPGTRLTVT.

This rearrangement joins TRBV4-1 to TRBJ1-5; weak D call: TRBD1 (6 bases). Trimming pared 2 bases from V and 5 bases from J, leaving 16 bases between. The germline V gene encodes CDR1 MGHRA and CDR2 YSYEKL. This CDR3 has 16 residues. The DNA of the CDR3 is TGCGCCAGCAGCCAAAGTTCCCAGGGGAACTATCAGCCCCAGCATTTT. The encoded protein is CASSQSSQGNYQPQHF.